Following are 15 T cell receptor beta chains from one sample sequenced in a study of blood T cells in healthy people across ages. A second PCR, run for about 6 to 11 cycles, used a sample-barcoded 5' primer plus a J-beta primer mix. TCRdb itself ran the 5' RACE reads through MiXCR, one entry per CDR3 protein. The table has approximately 800,000 distinct CDR3 sequences, about 53% seen once. Sequencing input: blood. All receptors derive from a man at least 80 years old in good health.

This rearrangement joins TRBV2 to TRBJ2-7; tentative D call: TRBD1 (5 bases). The germline CDR1 and CDR2 sequences are SNHLY and FYNNEI. This CDR3 has 15 amino acids. Between the trimmed V and J ends, which lost 6 bases and 2 bases, there was a span of 17 bases. In DNA, the CDR3 is TGTGCCAGCAGCCTTGAACGTTTAGGGGCCTACGAGCAGTACTTC. The encoded protein is CASSLERLGAYEQYF. Combining the CDR3 with reference TRBV2 and TRBJ2-7 gives the whole variable domain EPEVTQTPSHQVTQMGQEVILRCVPISNHLYFYWYRQILGQKVEFLVSFYNNEISEKSEIFDDQFSVERPDGSNFTLKIRSTKLEDSAMYFCASSLERLGAYEQYFGPGTRLTVT.

This CDR3 reads CASSLAAGPGGNIQYF. In nucleotides, the CDR3 is TGTGCCAGCAGCTTAGCGGCAGGGCCGGGGGGAAACATTCAGTACTTC. The rearrangement joins TRBV7-2 to TRBJ2-4; 7 positions match TRBD2. Germline V lookup: CDR1 SGHTA, CDR2 FQGNSA. The ends lost 0 bases at V and 6 bases at J; junction bases unmatched: 8. The CDR3 is 16 amino acids. Based on the CDR3 plus reference TRBV7-2 and TRBJ2-4, the full variable domain is GAGVSQSPSNKVTEKGKDVELRCDPISGHTALYWYRQSLGQGLEFLIYFQGNSAPDKSGLPSDRFSAERTGGSVSTLTIQRTQQEDSAVYLCASSLAAGPGGNIQYFGAGTRLSVL.

This clonotype appeared a few times. This chain's CDR3 is CASSFGQADYEQYF. CDR3 bases: TGTGCCAGCAGTTTTGGCCAGGCGGACTACGAGCAGTACTTC. The gene calls are TRBV28 and TRBJ2-7; D not certain. The CDR3 has 14 amino acids. Per germline, CDR1 MDHEN and CDR2 SYDVKM. V gave up 3 bases and J gave up 3 bases, with 12 bases separating them.

The chain recombines TRBV5-1 with TRBJ1-5; D remains ambiguous. V was pared by 0 bases and J by 6 bases, with 10 bases between. Germline V CDR1 and CDR2: SGHRS, YFSETQ. The CDR3 loop spans 14 amino acids. The CDR3 loop is CASSLGAVGQPQHF. Written as DNA, the CDR3 is TGCGCCAGCAGCTTGGGTGCAGTGGGTCAGCCCCAGCATTTT.

This sequence joins TRBV7-2 and TRBJ2-3; no reliable D call. In germline, CDR1 is SGHTA, CDR2 FQGNSA. The CDR3 has 13 residues. The V gene lost 0 bases and the J gene lost 14 bases, with 15 bases spanning the gap. CDR3 amino acids: CASSLAPTRYAYF. The CDR3 DNA follows: TGTGCCAGCAGCTTAGCCCCGACCAGATACGCGTATTTT.

J is TRBJ2-1 and V is TRBV11-2, with 10 bases fitting TRBD2. J gave up 8 bases and V 7 bases, and 8 bases lay outside the gene matches. Germline V gene lookup returns CDR1 SGHAT and CDR2 FQNNGV. CDR3 length: 14 amino acids. The CDR3 region is CASTPSGRLHEQFF. The CDR3 nucleotides are TGTGCCAGCACGCCTAGCGGGAGATTGCATGAGCAGTTCTTC.

The rearrangement joins TRBV27 to TRBJ2-5; 8 bases fit TRBD2. Losses at the gene ends were 7 bases for V and 11 bases for J; bases not matched to a gene: 18. This CDR3 is built from 15 residues. CDR1 and CDR2 from the germline V gene are MNHEY and SMNVEV (reference sequence). As DNA, the CDR3 is TGTGCCAGCAAGGTCACGGGAGGGCCGTCCAATGAGCAGTACTTC. Its protein is CASKVTGGPSNEQYF.

This rearrangement joins TRBV24-1 to TRBJ2-6; perhaps TRBD1 as D (6 bases). The V end lost 3 bases, the J end lost 1 base, and 9 bases lay between the germline ends. The germline gives CDR1 KGHDR, CDR2 SFDVKD. This CDR3 is 16 amino acids long. CDR3 nucleotides: TGTGCCACCAGTGATCCAGGGGTTTCTGGGGCCAACGTCCTGACTTTC. Translated, it gives CATSDPGVSGANVLTF.

This chain links TRBV6-5 with TRBJ2-7, with a possible D match to TRBD1 (6 bases). The J call is in doubt because the DNA end fits TRBJ2-5 better. Germline V CDR1 and CDR2: MNHEY, SVGAGI. CDR3 length: 13 residues. In nucleotides, the CDR3 is TGTGCCAGCAGTTATGAGCAGGGGCAGACCCAGTACTTC. Protein sequence: CASSYEQGQTQYF.

This clonotype was observed once. The chain has TRBV11-2 and TRBJ2-3, with no clear D. This CDR3 spans 14 amino acids. The V and J ends lost 5 bases and 1 base respectively, with 10 bases between them. From germline, CDR1 is SGHAT and CDR2 FQNNGV. This chain's CDR3 is CASSPDARTDTQYF. The CDR3 nucleotides read TGTGCCAGCAGCCCCGACGCACGCACAGATACGCAGTATTTT.

The J gene is TRBJ1-2, the V gene TRBV7-3, with 7 bases matching TRBD1. Germline V gene lookup returns CDR1 SGHTA and CDR2 FQGTGA. The CDR3 is 15 amino acids. V dropped 2 bases and J dropped 3; count of bases not matched to a gene: 6. The CDR3 DNA follows: TGTGCCAGCAGCTTATTAGGGGGCGCGGACTATGGCTACACCTTC. Translation: CASSLLGGADYGYTF.

The sample holds one count of this clonotype. V is TRBV10-3 and J is TRBJ2-1; 7 bases fit TRBD2. Germline lookup yields CDR1 ENHRY and CDR2 SYGVKD. CDR3 size: 15 residues. The V gene end was trimmed by 3 bases and the J gene end by 4 bases; junction bases not matched to a gene: 6. DNA of the CDR3: TGTGCCATCAGTGAAATAGCGGGTATATACAATGAGCAGTTCTTC. The encoded protein is CAISEIAGIYNEQFF.

In the case of this clonotype: A much larger clone is a single base away; this may be a read error. V is TRBV6-6 and J is TRBJ2-4; a possible D gene is TRBD1 (6 bases). The CDR3 is made up of 14 amino acids. Germline CDR1 is MNHNY and CDR2 is SVGAGI (reference sequence). V was cut by 5 bases and J by 1 base, with 9 bases left in between. The CDR3 coding sequence is TGTGCCAGCAGTCATCAGGGGGCCAAAAACATTCAGTACTTC. Protein product: CASSHQGAKNIQYF.

This chain links TRBV6-1 with TRBJ1-2; tentatively, D is TRBD1 (6 bases). V lost 3 bases and J lost 4, with 15 bases in between. Germline V CDR1 and CDR2: MNHNS, SASEGT. This CDR3 is built from 15 residues. CDR3 nucleotide sequence: TGTGCCAGCAGTGATTATACAGGGCAGAGCTATGGCTACACCTTC. It is translated as CASSDYTGQSYGYTF.

In this sample, this clonotype turned up a few times. The chain uses TRBV2 and TRBJ2-5; 14 bases match TRBD2. The last part of the DNA fits TRBJ2-7 better; the J call may be wrong. Germline loops: CDR1 SNHLY, CDR2 FYNNEI. This CDR3 contains 14 residues. Here the CDR3 DNA reads TGTGCCAGCAGTGGGACTAGCGGGAGGAGCGAGCAGTACTTC. Residues: CASSGTSGRSEQYF.